The 17 T cell receptor beta chains reported below all come from one sample, sequenced in a study of T cell clones after liver transplantation. Sequencing was performed with immunoSEQ multiplex PCR; in TCRdb, only in-frame clones are kept and a portion is missing. Of fewer than 50,000 clones in the sample, more than 70% were seen once. The sample consisted of CD4+ T cells from blood, taken 24 months after liver transplant. These receptors were collected from a human patient who received a liver transplant. Some T cells may be supplied by the graft donor.

V gene TRBV20-1 combines with J gene TRBJ2-3; no clear D. CDR3 size: 11 residues. Trimming pared 4 bases from V and 5 bases from J, leaving 7 bases between. Germline V gives CDR1 DFQATT, CDR2 SNEGSKA (reference sequence). CDR3 sequence: CSATLEDTQYF. CDR3 coding DNA: TGCAGTGCTACCCTGGAAGATACGCAGTATTTT.

This clone was detected once. The rearrangement uses TRBV6-5 and TRBJ1-1; 8 nucleotides align to TRBD1. Germline V gene data show CDR1 as MNHEY and CDR2 as SVGAGI. Trimming removed 5 bases from V and 0 bases from J; junction bases left unmatched: 2. The CDR3 length is 14 residues. Here the CDR3 DNA reads TGTGCCAGCAGTGAGACAGGGGTGAACACTGAAGCTTTCTTT. Translated, it gives CASSETGVNTEAFF.

V gene TRBV5-1 combines with J gene TRBJ2-1, with D tentatively TRBD2 (6 bases). CDR3 length: 15 residues. Trimming left V 5 bases short and J 8 bases short, with 20 bases between. The germline gives CDR1 SGHRS, CDR2 YFSETQ. The CDR3 DNA reads as TGCGCCAGCAGGGGGAGGCGGGAACCCTGGGATGAGCAGTTCTTC. Translation gives CASRGRREPWDEQFF.

This chain connects TRBV5-1 to TRBJ1-3; D is unclear. The length of the CDR3 is 18 residues. Trimming cost V 4 bases and J 0 bases, with 20 bases left between them. Germline V gene data show CDR1 as SGHRS and CDR2 as YFSETQ. Written as DNA, the CDR3 is TGCGCCAGCAGCCCCCTTATCTCATCGGGCCCCTCTGGAAACACCATATATTTT. Its translation: CASSPLISSGPSGNTIYF.

V is TRBV15 and J is TRBJ1-1, with 7 positions matching TRBD1. CDR3 length: 13 residues. Losses at the gene ends were 6 bases for V and 3 bases for J; bases not matched to a gene: 4. The germline CDR1 and CDR2 sequences are LNHNV and YYDKDF (reference sequence). The CDR3 sequence: CATSHDRDTEAFF. DNA of the CDR3: TGTGCCACCAGTCATGACAGGGACACTGAAGCTTTCTTT.

The rearrangement links TRBV14 to TRBJ2-3; no clear D gene. This CDR3 is 15 amino acids long. The ends were cut back, 2 bases at V and 2 bases at J, with 11 bases in the middle. Germline CDR1 and CDR2: SGHDN and FVKESK. The CDR3 sequence is CASSQKKSYTDTQYF. The CDR3 nucleotides are TGTGCCAGCAGCCAAAAAAAATCTTACACAGATACGCAGTATTTT.

This chain connects TRBV7-9 to TRBJ2-1; 8 positions match TRBD2. Germline assignment: CDR1 SEHNR and CDR2 FQNEAQ (reference sequence). The CDR3 is 16 amino acids. With 5 bases clipped from V and 2 bases from J, the junction kept 8 bases outside the gene matches. CDR3: CASSDRLATTYNEQFF. Here the CDR3 DNA reads TGTGCCAGCAGCGATCGACTAGCGACTACCTACAATGAGCAGTTCTTC.

With respect to this clone: The sample contains more than one DNA sequence encoding this CDR3. This sequence joins TRBV7-6 and TRBJ1-1; the D gene is possibly TRBD1 (6 bases). The germline gives CDR1 SGHVS, CDR2 FNYEAQ. The V end lost 5 bases, the J end lost 4 bases, and 11 bases lay between the germline ends. CDR3 length equals 13 residues. The CDR3 DNA reads as TGTGCCAGCAGCCTACAGGGAACCACTGAAGCTTTCTTT. Its protein product is CASSLQGTTEAFF.

The V gene is TRBV27, the J gene TRBJ2-2; D unresolved. The CDR3 runs 13 residues. V lost 5 bases and J 5 bases, leaving 9 bases between the germline ends. Per the germline V gene, CDR1 is MNHEY and CDR2 is SMNVEV (reference sequence). In DNA, the CDR3 is TGTGCCAGCAGTACCACACGGACCGGGGAGCTGTTTTTT. It encodes CASSTTRTGELFF.

V is TRBV7-9 and J is TRBJ1-4; D gene ambiguous. The V end lost 6 bases, the J end lost 2 bases, and 22 bases lay between the germline ends. Germline V gene data show CDR1 as SEHNR and CDR2 as FQNEAQ (reference sequence). This CDR3 is 18 amino acids long. The CDR3 protein is CASSSGPGPVLTNEKLFF. CDR3 nucleotides: TGTGCCAGCAGTTCGGGCCCGGGCCCCGTCCTGACTAATGAAAAACTGTTTTTT.

This chain joins TRBV6-1 and TRBJ2-2; D is ambiguous. V was clipped by 7 bases and J by 1 base, with 10 bases between them. Per the germline V gene, CDR1 is MNHNS and CDR2 is SASEGT. The CDR3 spans 14 residues. The CDR3 here is CASTLTLNTGELFF. The CDR3 nucleotides read TGTGCCAGCACCTTGACGCTGAACACCGGGGAGCTGTTTTTT.

V is TRBV19 and J is TRBJ1-2, with TRBD1 matching over 10 bases. With V trimmed by 3 bases and J by 7 bases, 11 bases remained unmatched. Germline lookup yields CDR1 LNHDA and CDR2 SQIVND (reference sequence). CDR3 length: 16 amino acids. The CDR3 is CASSIPTGGAFTGYTF. The CDR3, as DNA: TGTGCCAGTAGTATTCCGACAGGGGGCGCGTTTACTGGCTACACCTTC.

With respect to this clone: Germline is not matched at one junction end, which may reflect a read error. The chain carries TRBV11-2 and TRBJ1-1; possibly TRBD1 for D (6 bases). The CDR3 spans 13 residues. The germline V gene encodes CDR1 SGHAT and CDR2 FQNNGV. CDR3 sequence reads: CASGLLLGGEAFF. CDR3 DNA: TGTGCCAGCGGCTTATTGTTAGGGGGTGAAGCTTTCTTT.

The chain links TRBV5-1 to TRBJ2-7; possibly TRBD1 for D (6 bases). Trimming removed 4 bases from V and 5 bases from J, with 25 bases in between. CDR1 is SGHRS, CDR2 YFSETQ, per germline. There are 17 residues in the CDR3. DNA of the CDR3: TGCGCCAGCAGCCGCGTACCAGGGCAGGGGATGGGGGACGAGCAGTACTTC. Translated: CASSRVPGQGMGDEQYF.

The chain recombines TRBV27 with TRBJ2-1, with a tentative D call TRBD2 (7 bases). V was shortened by 3 bases and J by 10 bases, with 16 bases between the two germline ends. Germline V CDR1 and CDR2: MNHEY, SMNVEV (reference sequence). The CDR3 sequence is 14 residues long. The CDR3 nucleotides are TGTGCCAGCAGTTTCGGGGGGCGCCTCCCAGAGCAGTTCTTC. It yields the protein CASSFGGRLPEQFF.

The CDR3 region is CASRGTSGKNEQFF. For the CDR3, the DNA is TGTGCCAGCAGGGGGACTAGCGGGAAAAATGAGCAGTTCTTC. The V and J genes are TRBV6-1 and TRBJ2-1; 13 bases match TRBD2. CDR3 length: 14 residues. Germline V gene sequence: CDR1 MNHNS, CDR2 SASEGT. Trimming removed 6 bases from V and 7 bases from J; junction bases left unmatched: 3.

This chain joins TRBV6-4 and TRBJ2-1; TRBD1 agrees at 8 bases. The CDR3 is 15 amino acids. V gave up 8 bases and J gave up 2 bases; unmatched junction bases: 8. Germline V gene lookup returns CDR1 MRHNA and CDR2 SNTAGT. The CDR3 loop is CASGEGQGPYNEQFF. DNA of the CDR3: TGTGCCAGCGGAGAAGGACAGGGCCCCTACAATGAGCAGTTCTTC.